This T cell receptor beta chain was captured in a study of cytomegalovirus exposure and HLA in healthy donors. Study context: Around 200 million T cells yielded more than 95 million unique TCR beta sequences, as an earlier analysis found.

Findings and caveats of the study: Presence/absence analyses supposed approximately even sequencing depth among donors. Certain indistinguishable V segments, among them TRBV6-2 and TRBV6-3, were excluded.

A multiplex PCR was run with 60 Vbeta primers and 13 Jbeta primers. Sequenced by immunoSEQ multiplex PCR; TCRdb stores in-frame clones only, minus some. This sample has roughly 200,000 clones, with 77% found just once. As regards this clone: Its antigen is undetermined.

Germline V gene data show CDR1 as MDHEN and CDR2 as SYDVKM. This CDR3 has 16 amino acids. V lost 4 bases, J lost 0 bases, and 13 bases lay in between. The source material was PBMCs. The receptor was derived from a woman between 55 and 75 years old in good health and CMV-seropositive. The chain recombines TRBV28 with TRBJ2-1, with a weak D call TRBD2 (5 bases). DNA of the CDR3: TGTGCCAGCAGTTCCAACCTAGGGAGCTCCTACAATGAGCAGTTCTTC. Amino acids: CASSSNLGSSYNEQFF.